This T cell receptor (beta chain) appears in the sequencing data of a study of control samples from healthy donors and cancer patients. The data were produced by immunoSEQ multiplex PCR, yet TCRdb's version contains in-frame clones alone and is incomplete. In the table there are 200,000 or so clones, around 90% of which are singletons. V shed 2 bases and J 5 bases; nucleotides not matched to a gene: 7. Germline V CDR1 and CDR2: MNHNS, SASEGT. The CDR3 is 16 amino acids. Source material: blood. The TCR was taken from a man younger than 45 in good health. J is TRBJ2-1 and V is TRBV6-1, with 9 bases aligning to TRBD1. CDR3 sequence reads: CASSESAGTGNNEQFF. The CDR3 DNA is TGTGCCAGCAGTGAATCAGCCGGGACAGGGAACAATGAGCAGTTCTTC.